This entry is about one T cell receptor (beta chain). Primers for the PCR totalled 60 Vbeta and 13 Jbeta. In the original processing: In a later analysis, some 11 million of 75 million to 90 million unique beta chains occurred in at least two donors. Here immunoSEQ multiplex PCR was the method, and the copy in TCRdb shows in-frame clones only, minus some. The V and J calls and clone size are taken from that table; D and trimming were inferred from the DNA. The sample has about 190,000 clones; around nine tenths are singletons. The sample originates from a study of cytomegalovirus exposure and HLA in healthy donors. While unrecorded immune exposures were likely, the donors were nominally healthy when sampled. The sequence came from a young woman in good health and CMV-seronegative. Sequenced: PBMCs.

This CDR3 reads CASSLASGRVNTEAFF. DNA of the CDR3: TGTGCCAGCAGCTTGGCCTCGGGCAGGGTTAACACTGAAGCTTTCTTT. The rearrangement joins TRBV5-6 to TRBJ1-1, with D possibly TRBD1 on 5 matching bases. The CDR3 is 16 amino acids. In germline, CDR1 is SGHDT, CDR2 YYEEEE. The ends were cut back, 0 bases at V and 2 bases at J, with 14 bases in the middle.